The rows below give T cell receptor beta chains drawn from one sample of a study of T cells after somatic rescue of genetic block. The protocol was immunoSEQ multiplex PCR, while the TCRdb copy is restricted to in-frame clones and leaves out a portion. The table shows approximately 110,000 clones, with about 90% occurring only once. The sequenced sample was peripheral blood mononuclear cells (PBMCs). Receptor source: a woman aged 18-30 years. Each CDR3 is given with its conserved first and last residue. D genes are given only for firm matches. Size values are once, few and many counts, or a class for expanded clones, and some rows have none.

NA	15	NA	TRBV5-6	TRBJ1-6	CASSSTLSRFSPLHF	TGTGCCAGCAGCTCCACTCTGAGCAGGTTTTCACCCCTCCACTTT
NA	11	NA	TRBV5-6	TRBJ2-5	CASSSQETQYF	TGTGCCAGCAGCTCCCAAGAGACCCAGTACTTC
once	11	NA	TRBV30	TRBJ1-1	CAWSVRGEAFF	TGTGCCTGGAGTGTGAGGGGTGAAGCTTTCTTT
NA	14	TRBD1	TRBV5-1	TRBJ1-1	CASSVSQGSTEAFF	TGCGCCAGCAGCGTATCACAGGGGTCCACTGAAGCTTTCTTT
NA	16	NA	TRBV5-1	TRBJ2-3	CASSIRDSASTDTQYF	TGCGCCAGCAGCATCCGGGACTCAGCTAGCACAGATACGCAGTATTTT
NA	16	TRBD1	TRBV9	TRBJ2-5	CASSAGQGILQETQYF	TGTGCCAGCAGCGCCGGACAGGGTATACTCCAAGAGACCCAGTACTTC
NA	15	NA	TRBV12-5	TRBJ2-5	CASAPAGRRGETQYF	TGTGCTAGTGCCCCCGCGGGCAGAAGGGGAGAGACCCAGTACTTC
NA	14	NA	TRBV27	TRBJ1-1	CASSLDRGGGEAFF	TGTGCCAGCAGTTTAGATAGGGGCGGAGGTGAAGCTTTCTTT
NA	13	NA	TRBV11-3	TRBJ2-7	CASSSPRIYEQYF	TGTGCCAGCAGCTCTCCGAGGATCTACGAGCAGTACTTC
NA	14	NA	TRBV28	TRBJ1-4	CASSSGGTNEKLFF	TGTGCCAGCAGTTCCGGAGGGACTAATGAAAAACTGTTTTTT
NA	13	NA	TRBV7-8	TRBJ1-6	CASSSIAGSPLHF	TGTGCCAGCAGCTCCATCGCAGGTTCACCCCTCCACTTT
NA	11	NA	TRBV28	TRBJ2-1	CASNGQKGSLF	TGTGCCAGCAACGGGCAAAAGGGAAGTCTCTTC
NA	16	TRBD1	TRBV5-8	TRBJ2-5	CASSFNRGARRETQYF	TGTGCCAGCAGCTTTAACAGGGGCGCTCGACGAGAGACCCAGTACTTC
NA	16	NA	TRBV5-6	TRBJ1-6	CASSLLGQGENSPLHF	TGTGCCAGCAGCTTGTTAGGGCAGGGAGAAAATTCACCCCTCCACTTT
NA	13	NA	TRBV6-4	TRBJ2-2	CASNDDNTGELFF	TGTGCCAGCAACGACGATAACACCGGGGAGCTGTTTTTT
NA	14	TRBD2	TRBV7-2	TRBJ2-1	CASVTSGGPNEQFF	TGTGCCAGCGTAACTAGCGGGGGGCCTAATGAGCAGTTCTTC
few	13	NA	TRBV5-1	TRBJ1-1	CASSLGVNTEAFF	TGCGCCAGCAGCTTGGGGGTGAACACTGAAGCTTTCTTT
NA	14	NA	TRBV5-4	TRBJ2-7	CASSSPGELYEQYF	TGTGCCAGCAGTTCACCGGGGGAACTCTACGAGCAGTACTTC
NA	16	NA	TRBV19	TRBJ1-2	CASSTGRFGTSYGYTF	TGTGCCAGTAGTACAGGTCGATTCGGGACAAGCTATGGCTACACCTTC
NA	15	NA	TRBV7-9	TRBJ2-7	CASSLRELKTYEQYF	TGTGCCAGCAGCTTACGGGAACTAAAAACATACGAGCAGTACTTC
NA	14	NA	TRBV30	TRBJ1-2	CAWREIQGHYGYTF	TGTGCCTGGAGGGAGATACAGGGCCACTATGGCTACACCTTC
NA	14	NA	TRBV29-1	TRBJ2-1	CSVDRAGVHNEQFF	TGCAGCGTTGACCGGGCAGGGGTACACAATGAGCAGTTCTTC
few	14	NA	TRBV7-9	TRBJ1-1	CASSLDLLNTEAFF	TGTGCCAGCAGCTTAGACCTACTGAACACTGAAGCTTTCTTT
NA	14	TRBD2	TRBV7-3	TRBJ2-1	CASRTSGGENEQFF	TGTGCCAGCAGGACTAGCGGGGGTGAAAATGAGCAGTTCTTC
NA	14	NA	TRBV2	TRBJ2-3	CASSESGATDTQYF	TGTGCCAGCAGTGAGTCGGGGGCCACAGATACGCAGTATTTT
NA	15	NA	TRBV7-2	TRBJ1-2	CASSARRRTDYGYTF	TGTGCCAGCAGCGCACGTCGCCGGACGGACTATGGCTACACCTTC
NA	15	TRBD1	TRBV7-9	TRBJ1-5	CASSPGTGRNQPQHF	TGTGCCAGCAGTCCCGGGACAGGGCGCAATCAGCCCCAGCATTTT
NA	16	NA	TRBV7-3	TRBJ2-1	CASSLRRRGRRHEQFF	TGTGCCAGCAGCTTAAGGAGGAGGGGGCGCCGACATGAGCAGTTCTTC
NA	16	NA	TRBV9	TRBJ1-3	CASSVAEEIAGNTIYF	TGTGCCAGCAGCGTAGCTGAGGAGATAGCTGGAAACACCATATATTTT
NA	15	NA	TRBV7-3	TRBJ2-7	CASSLMDVGAYEQYF	TGTGCCAGCAGCTTAATGGACGTGGGGGCCTACGAGCAGTACTTC
few	13	NA	TRBV5-4	TRBJ1-1	CASSLQAAPEAFF	TGTGCCAGCAGCCTTCAAGCGGCACCTGAAGCTTTCTTT
NA	11	NA	TRBV5-4	TRBJ1-2	CASSSKRGYTF	TGTGCCAGCAGCTCCAAGCGCGGCTACACCTTC
NA	14	TRBD1	TRBV14	TRBJ1-1	CASSQVQGGTEAFF	TGTGCCAGCAGCCAAGTACAGGGGGGGACTGAAGCTTTCTTT
NA	15	TRBD2	TRBV9	TRBJ2-3	CASSVFGGAADTQYF	TGTGCCAGCAGCGTGTTCGGGGGGGCGGCAGATACGCAGTATTTT
NA	13	TRBD1	TRBV7-9	TRBJ1-2	CASSPDRYDGYTF	TGTGCCAGCAGCCCGGACAGGTATGATGGCTACACCTTC
NA	15	TRBD2	TRBV5-1	TRBJ2-5	CASSPPLAAEETQYF	TGCGCCAGCAGCCCCCCCCTAGCGGCCGAAGAGACCCAGTACTTC
once	16	TRBD1	TRBV27	TRBJ2-6	CATGDRVTSGANVLTF	TGTGCCACCGGGGACAGGGTAACCTCTGGGGCCAACGTCCTGACTTTC
once	12	NA	TRBV7-8	TRBJ1-1	CASSFVNTEAFF	TGTGCCAGCAGCTTCGTGAACACTGAAGCTTTCTTT
NA	12	NA	TRBV6-6	TRBJ1-1	CASSPDPTQAFF	TGTGCCAGCAGTCCTGACCCCACCCAAGCTTTCTTT
few	12	NA	TRBV18	TRBJ2-7	CASSHSSYEQYF	TGTGCCAGCTCACATAGCTCCTACGAGCAGTACTTC
once	13	NA	TRBV19	TRBJ1-2	CASSIAQNYGYTF	TGTGCCAGTAGTATCGCACAGAACTATGGCTACACCTTC